Following are 30 T cell receptor beta chains from one sample sequenced in a study of blood T cell repertoires in COVID-19. Sequencing was performed with immunoSEQ multiplex PCR; in TCRdb, only in-frame clones are kept and a portion is missing. The data show approximately 69,000 clones, with about 84% seen just once and 13% held by the top ten. The sample taken for sequencing was peripheral blood. The receptors were gathered from a man aged 50 or older with COVID-19, enrolled during active disease.

The rearrangement links TRBV3-1 (or the pseudogene TRBV3-2) to TRBJ2-5, with D perhaps TRBD1 (6 bases). The CDR3 totals 16 residues. Germline CDR1 LGHDT, CDR2 YNNKEL (reference sequence). V was pared by 6 bases and J by 5 bases, with 22 bases between. Written as DNA, the CDR3 is TGTGCCAGCAGTCACCCCTTAACCGGGACAAAGGAGACCCAGTACTTC. Protein: CASSHPLTGTKETQYF.

The V and J genes are TRBV10-2 and TRBJ1-1; 12 positions agree with TRBD1. The CDR3 extends over 14 amino acids. The V gene end was trimmed by 6 bases and the J gene end by 12 bases; junction bases not matched to a gene: 11. In germline, CDR1 is WSHSY, CDR2 SAAADI. The CDR3 sequence is CASSAGQGADKSFF. CDR3 nucleotide sequence: TGCGCCAGCAGCGCGGGACAGGGGGCGGATAAGTCTTTCTTT.

The J gene is TRBJ1-5, the V gene TRBV7-8; unclear D gene. CDR3 length: 14 amino acids. The V end lost 1 base, the J end lost 7 bases, and 11 bases lay between the germline ends. The germline gives CDR1 SGHVS, CDR2 FQNEAQ. The CDR3 here is CASSLGEGWQPQHF. The CDR3 nucleotides read TGTGCCAGCAGCTTAGGGGAGGGTTGGCAGCCCCAGCATTTT.

The chain uses TRBV4-1 and TRBJ2-3; 10 bases align to TRBD2. CDR1 and CDR2 (germline): MGHRA, YSYEKL. The CDR3 runs 19 residues. V trimming: 0 bases; J trimming: 10 bases; junction bases outside the gene matches: 19. Written as DNA, the CDR3 is TGCGCCAGCAGCCAAGATTTGGCTCGGGCTAGCGGGGGAAGGCGGGCGCAGTATTTT. Its protein product is CASSQDLARASGGRRAQYF.

The chain couples TRBV7-2 to TRBJ2-2, with D maybe TRBD2 (6 bases). This CDR3 region has 13 residues. The V gene's germline CDR1 is SGHTA and CDR2 FQGNSA. V lost 5 bases, J lost 7 bases, and 11 bases lay in between. Written as DNA, the CDR3 is TGTGCCAGCAGCCCGCGGAGGGGCGGGGAGCTGTTTTTT. Translated: CASSPRRGGELFF.

The J gene is TRBJ1-2, the V gene TRBV11-1; a possible D gene is TRBD1 (5 bases). This CDR3 has 13 residues. Germline lookup yields CDR1 SGHAT and CDR2 FQDESV (reference sequence). V lost 0 bases and J 5 bases, leaving 7 bases between the germline ends. The CDR3 DNA reads as TGTGCCAGCAGCTTAGCGGGGGGATATGGCTACACCTTC. As protein: CASSLAGGYGYTF.

J is TRBJ2-1 and V is TRBV21-1; TRBD2, as called in the table, went unchecked against the DNA. TRBV21-1 corresponds to a pseudogene. This CDR3 is built from 19 residues. The CDR3 reads CASSKAPLAGGPSYNEQFF. CDR3 DNA: TGTGCCAGCAGCAAAGCGCCTCTAGCGGGGGGACCTTCCTACAATGAGCAGTTCTTC.

The V and J genes are TRBV27 and TRBJ2-7; 8 bases fit TRBD1. The CDR3 is 15 amino acids. V was clipped by 2 bases and J by 0 bases; unmatched bases: 3. Germline V CDR1 and CDR2: MNHEY, SMNVEV (reference sequence). The CDR3 spells CASSLNRGSSYEQYF. The CDR3 region has the DNA TGTGCCAGCAGTTTAAACAGGGGGAGCTCCTACGAGCAGTACTTC.

The chain employs TRBV3-1 (or the pseudogene TRBV3-2) and TRBJ1-6; D unresolved. Trimming removed 10 bases from V and 8 bases from J, with 12 bases in between. This CDR3 contains 12 residues. Germline CDR1 and CDR2: LGHDT and YNNKEL (reference sequence). Here the CDR3 DNA reads TGTGCCACCAGTGCCGGTGATTCACCCCTCCACTTT. Its translation is CATSAGDSPLHF.

The chain employs TRBV5-1 and TRBJ2-1; TRBD1 matches 7 bases. J lost 4 bases, V lost 1 base, and 8 bases had no gene match. Germline loops: CDR1 SGHRS, CDR2 YFSETQ. CDR3 length equals 16 residues. The CDR3 bases are TGCGCCAGCAGCTTGACGACAGGGCCGAAATACAATGAGCAGTTCTTC. The encoded protein is CASSLTTGPKYNEQFF.

The genes are TRBV6-6 and TRBJ1-5, with TRBD1 matching over 7 bases. The CDR3 runs 14 residues. After removal of 6 bases from V and 7 bases from J, the junction contained 9 bases not matched to a gene. Germline lookup yields CDR1 MNHNY and CDR2 SVGAGI (reference sequence). CDR3 DNA: TGTGCCAGCAGCCAACTAACAGGGGCCCAGCCCCAGCATTTT. Its protein is CASSQLTGAQPQHF.

As regards this clone: One junction end disagrees with the germline gene, perhaps due to a read error. This chain connects TRBV7-7 to TRBJ2-5; TRBD2 is a possible D gene (5 bases). This CDR3 has 16 residues. Germline lookup yields CDR1 SSHAT and CDR2 FNYEAQ (reference sequence). The CDR3 DNA reads as TGTGCTAGCAGCTTAGGATCTCAGCGGAGGCAAGAGACCCAGTACTTC. It codes for CASSLGSQRRQETQYF.

The chain couples TRBV7-9 to TRBJ2-5, with 8 bases identical to TRBD1. The CDR3 extends over 16 amino acids. Germline CDR1 reads SEHNR; CDR2 reads FQNEAQ (reference sequence). Trimming at V came to 0 bases and at J to 5 bases, leaving 8 bases not matched to a gene. CDR3 nucleotide sequence: TGTGCCAGCAGCTTAGCGCGCAGGGGGCGAGATGAGACCCAGTACTTC. It specifies CASSLARRGRDETQYF.

The gene calls are TRBV6-6 and TRBJ2-3; TRBD2 matches 9 bases. Trimming removed 2 bases from V and 0 bases from J; junction bases left unmatched: 3. The CDR3 totals 16 residues. Per germline, CDR1 MNHNY and CDR2 SVGAGI (reference sequence). The CDR3 nucleotides are TGTGCCAGCAGTTACGGGGCGGGGGGGAGCACAGATACGCAGTATTTT. It encodes CASSYGAGGSTDTQYF.

This clone has only one observation. The chain combines TRBV5-6 with TRBJ2-2; 9 bases are a match to TRBD1. V dropped 4 bases and J dropped 5; count of bases not matched to a gene: 6. This CDR3 contains 15 residues. Germline CDR1 is SGHDT and CDR2 is YYEEEE. The CDR3 is CASSRRDRVTGELFF. The CDR3 nucleotides are TGTGCCAGCAGCCGCCGGGACAGGGTAACCGGGGAGCTGTTTTTT.

This clone was seen just once. The chain carries TRBV5-4 and TRBJ1-2, with D perhaps matching TRBD1 (5 bases). The CDR3 runs to 16 residues. Germline V lookup: CDR1 SGHNT, CDR2 YYREEE (reference sequence). The V end was cut by 4 bases, the J end by 2 bases, with 18 bases between. The CDR3 region is CASSEVGGSLNYGYTF. CDR3 nucleotides: TGTGCCAGCAGCGAGGTTGGGGGGTCCCTAAACTATGGCTACACCTTC.

The chain combines TRBV10-3 with TRBJ2-7; 8 bases line up with TRBD2. This CDR3 is built from 15 residues. Germline CDR1 reads ENHRY; CDR2 reads SYGVKD. J lost 7 bases, V lost 9 bases, and 17 bases had no gene match. The CDR3 nucleotides are TGTGCCATGGGCCGTGCGGACGGGGGGGCGGGAGAGCAGTACTTC. Translated: CAMGRADGGAGEQYF.

The rearrangement links TRBV3-1 (or the pseudogene TRBV3-2) to TRBJ1-3; the D gene is possibly TRBD1 (6 bases). With 4 bases removed from V and 4 bases from J, the gap between germline ends came to 11 bases. The CDR3 is 14 amino acids. Germline-derived CDR1 and CDR2 are LGHDT and YNNKEL (reference sequence). The CDR3 sequence is CASSLTQGGNTIYF. The CDR3 DNA reads as TGTGCCAGCAGCCTAACACAGGGCGGAAACACCATATATTTT.

The CDR3 loop reads CASSSEVRVGSSPLHF. CDR3 DNA: TGCGCCAGCAGCTCGGAAGTCAGGGTGGGAAGTTCACCCCTCCACTTT. The V gene is TRBV5-1, the J gene TRBJ1-6; TRBD1 is a possible D gene (5 bases). In germline, CDR1 is SGHRS, CDR2 YFSETQ. There are 16 residues in the CDR3. V dropped 3 bases and J dropped 9 bases, with 19 bases sitting between them.

The J gene is TRBJ2-3, the V gene TRBV5-1; 11 positions agree with TRBD2. The V gene end was trimmed by 4 bases and the J gene end by 1 base; junction bases not matched to a gene: 2. This CDR3 is built from 15 residues. CDR1 SGHRS and CDR2 YFSETQ come from the germline V gene. This CDR3 is CASSPGLAGTDTQYF. As DNA, the CDR3 is TGCGCCAGCAGCCCGGGACTAGCGGGCACAGATACGCAGTATTTT.

The genes are TRBV5-1 and TRBJ2-6; possible D gene TRBD1, 5 bases. The V gene's germline CDR1 is SGHRS and CDR2 YFSETQ. Trimming cost V 1 base and J 9 bases, with 8 bases left between them. The CDR3 covers 13 residues. In DNA, the CDR3 is TGCGCCAGCAGCTTGCCGACAGACAACGTCCTGACTTTC. Amino acid sequence: CASSLPTDNVLTF.

V gene TRBV3-1 (or the pseudogene TRBV3-2) combines with J gene TRBJ1-1; possibly TRBD1 for D (6 bases). The CDR3 loop spans 15 amino acids. Germline V gives CDR1 LGHDT, CDR2 YNNKEL (reference sequence). V gave up 4 bases and J gave up 0 bases, with 12 bases separating them. CDR3 protein: CASSPMDRMNTEAFF. CDR3 nucleotides: TGTGCCAGCAGCCCTATGGACAGAATGAACACTGAAGCTTTCTTT.

The chain joins TRBV6-5 to TRBJ1-1; TRBD1 is a possible D gene (5 bases). The V gene lost 7 bases and the J gene lost 4 bases, with 13 bases spanning the gap. Germline V CDR1 and CDR2: MNHEY, SVGAGI. The CDR3 contains 13 residues. The chain's CDR3 is CASIFPGGTEAFF. CDR3 in DNA: TGTGCCAGCATCTTTCCGGGGGGCACTGAAGCTTTCTTT.

This chain connects TRBV4-3 to TRBJ2-5, with TRBD2 matching over 7 bases. The CDR3 extends over 15 amino acids. V lost 5 bases, J lost 5 bases, and 11 bases stayed unmatched. The V gene's germline CDR1 is LGHNA and CDR2 YSLEER. DNA of the CDR3: TGCGCCAGCAGCAGTACGGTCGGGGGGACTGAGACCCAGTACTTC. Its translation: CASSSTVGGTETQYF.

This clone was found once. The chain employs TRBV9 and TRBJ1-1; D gene uncertain. The germline CDR1 and CDR2 sequences are SGDLS and YYNGEE. The CDR3 totals 13 residues. Deletions cut 2 bases from V and 3 bases from J, with 8 bases between. CDR3 in amino acids: CASSVGGDTEAFF. CDR3 DNA: TGTGCCAGCAGCGTCGGCGGGGACACTGAAGCTTTCTTT.

The rearrangement uses TRBV7-2 and TRBJ2-1; 9 bases line up with TRBD2. This CDR3 has 16 residues. J lost 7 bases, V lost 6 bases, and 13 bases had no gene match. Germline V gene sequence: CDR1 SGHTA, CDR2 FQGNSA. The chain's CDR3 is CASRGAGTSISNEQFF. CDR3 DNA sequence: TGTGCCAGCAGGGGGGCCGGGACTAGCATATCGAATGAGCAGTTCTTC. Complete variable domain (other parts from reference TRBV7-2 and TRBJ2-1): GAGVSQSPSNKVTEKGKDVELRCDPISGHTALYWYRQSLGQGLEFLIYFQGNSAPDKSGLPSDRFSAERTGGSVSTLTIQRTQQEDSAVYLCASRGAGTSISNEQFFGPGTRLTVL.

The rearrangement uses TRBV25-1 and TRBJ2-3; 8 nucleotides agree with TRBD1. Germline trimming cut 8 bases from V and 6 bases from J; bases unmatched to any gene: 13. This CDR3 is built from 15 residues. Germline CDR1 and CDR2: MGHDK and SYGVNS. CDR3 loop: CASRRGQGAADTQYF. As DNA, the CDR3 is TGTGCCAGCCGCCGCGGGCAGGGGGCAGCCGATACGCAGTATTTT.

The chain is built from TRBV3-1 (or the pseudogene TRBV3-2) and TRBJ2-5; 14 nucleotides match TRBD2. The germline gives CDR1 LGHDT, CDR2 YNNKEL (reference sequence). The ends lost 6 bases at V and 2 bases at J; junction bases unmatched: 8. CDR3 length: 17 residues. CDR3 protein: CASSLHGLAGGQETQYF. CDR3 coding DNA: TGTGCCAGCAGTCTACACGGACTAGCGGGGGGTCAAGAGACCCAGTACTTC.

The CDR3 sequence is CASSRDREAKAFF. CDR3 coding DNA: TGTGCCAGCAGCCGGGACAGGGAGGCCAAAGCTTTCTTT. The rearrangement uses TRBV6-6 and TRBJ1-1; 9 bases agree with TRBD1. This CDR3 spans 13 amino acids. Germline V gene lookup returns CDR1 MNHNY and CDR2 SVGAGI (reference sequence). The V and J ends lost 6 bases and 9 bases, in that order; junction bases with no gene match: 8.

V is TRBV27 and J is TRBJ1-5; maybe TRBD1 (5 bases). Looked up from germline, CDR1 is MNHEY and CDR2 is SMNVEV (reference sequence). The CDR3 extends over 16 amino acids. V lost 1 base to trimming and J lost 1 base, with 11 bases between them. The chain's CDR3 is CASSLFWQGSNQPQHF. DNA for the CDR3: TGTGCCAGCAGTTTATTCTGGCAGGGCAGCAATCAGCCCCAGCATTTT.